This T cell receptor beta chain stems from a study of T cells in Graves' hyperthyroidism and ophthalmopathy. This clonotype has only a few counts. Its antigen is unidentified. Patients counted as stable if ophthalmopathy did not develop within 18 months. The authors took PBMCs from 10 ml fresh peripheral blood. General observations from the study: Most clonotypes expanded in the thyroid (above 0.001) were also present in blood.

TCR beta CDR3 regions were amplified from RNA transcripts. An initial round of RT-PCR targeting the TCR CDR3 relied on the HTBI primer set. TCRdb processed the multiplex PCR reads anew with MiXCR; each CDR3 protein has one entry. The sample contains 300,000 to 350,000 distinct CDR3 sequences, roughly 23% of which appear only once. With V trimmed by 5 bases and J by 4 bases, 7 bases remained unmatched. The CDR3 is 15 amino acids. Per germline, CDR1 MNHEY and CDR2 SVGAGI. The rearrangement uses TRBV6-5 and TRBJ2-7, with 11 bases matching TRBD2. Sequenced sample: blood. The sequence came from a woman aged 50 to 60 with Graves' hyperthyroidism. Here the CDR3 DNA reads TGTGCCAGCAGTGCAACTAGCGGGAGTAGATACGAGCAGTACTTC. Residues: CASSATSGSRYEQYF.